The entry that follows covers one T cell receptor (beta chain) sequence. This entry comes from a study of immune cell composition in non-small cell lung cancer. Germline V gene lookup returns CDR1 SGHTA and CDR2 FQGTGA. CDR3 length equals 16 residues. Trimming took 2 bases from V and 6 from J, leaving 19 bases between them. The method was immunoSEQ multiplex PCR; TCRdb's version includes in-frame clones alone and lacks a portion of them. Of about 3,300 clones in the sample, approximately 70% were seen once. Normal lung sampling was at least 3 cm from the tumour, as distant as possible. Source material: non-adjacent lung tissue. This chain links TRBV7-3 with TRBJ1-1; maybe TRBD1 (5 bases). The TCR comes from a human donor with non-small cell lung cancer. The CDR3 region has the DNA TGTGCCAGCAGCTTAGGGCCGGTGGGCCCGGGGGCTGAAGCTTTCTTT. Translating it yields CASSLGPVGPGAEAFF.